Listed below are T cell receptor beta chains from one sample, sequenced in a study of blood T cell repertoires in COVID-19. Clones were read by immunoSEQ multiplex PCR, and TCRdb kept only the in-frame ones, dropping some. The profile shows about 210,000 clones, around nine tenths of them singletons. Source material: peripheral blood. Receptors were obtained from a man in his forties or fifties with acute or convalescent COVID-19. Each CDR3 is given with its conserved first and last residue. A D gene is named only where the DNA matches it firmly. Rows may omit the clone size; those that give it use once, few, many or a size class.

clone_size	d_call	v_call	j_call	cdr3_nt	cdr3_aa
NA	NA	TRBV27	TRBJ2-4	TGTGCCAGCAGTCCCTACTTAGCCAAAAACATTCAGTACTTC	CASSPYLAKNIQYF
NA	TRBD1	TRBV30	TRBJ2-4	TGTGCCTGGAGTAAAACTAGGATGGGGGACAGGTTAGCCAAAAACATTCAGTACTTC	CAWSKTRMGDRLAKNIQYF
NA	NA	TRBV12-1	TRBJ2-1	TGTGCCAGCAGCTTGGATACTAGCGGGAGAGGGGGTGAGCAGTTCTTC	CASSLDTSGRGGEQFF
NA	NA	TRBV11-2	TRBJ2-7	TGTGCCAGCAGCTTAGATAGTACGTACGAGCAGTACTTC	CASSLDSTYEQYF
NA	NA	TRBV19	TRBJ2-3	TGTGCCAGTAGTCTGGGGAGGACGGCCACAGATACGCAGTATTTT	CASSLGRTATDTQYF
once	TRBD1	TRBV3-1/TRBV3-2	TRBJ1-2	TGTGCCAGCAGCCACCGACAGGGAAACTATGGCTACACCTTC	CASSHRQGNYGYTF
NA	NA	TRBV30	TRBJ2-5	TGTGCCTGGAGTGCCCAGGGGCGGCAGGAGACCCAGTACTTC	CAWSAQGRQETQYF
NA	TRBD1	TRBV27	TRBJ1-5	TGTGCCAGCAGTTTAAAGGGGGCCGGGCAGCCCCAGCATTTT	CASSLKGAGQPQHF
once	TRBD2	TRBV6-4	TRBJ2-1	TGTGCCAGCAGTGACCATGGGGGGGTCGGCGGTGAGCAGTTCTTC	CASSDHGGVGGEQFF
NA	TRBD1	TRBV10-3	TRBJ2-7	TGTGCCATCAGTGAGGTGGGACAGGCTGCTCGGGAGCAGTACTTC	CAISEVGQAAREQYF
NA	TRBD1	TRBV7-9	TRBJ1-1	TGTGCCAGCAGCTTAATGGGACAGGGATCGAACACTGAAGCTTTCTTT	CASSLMGQGSNTEAFF
NA	NA	TRBV27	TRBJ1-5	TGTGCCAGCAGTTTTAGCAAGCATCAGCCCCAGCATTTT	CASSFSKHQPQHF
NA	NA	TRBV10-1	TRBJ2-7	TGCGCCAGCGGCAGGGGGGCGTACGAGCAGTACTTC	CASGRGAYEQYF
once	NA	TRBV7-6	TRBJ1-2	TGTGCCAGCAGCTTAGACGGGGTCGGAATTAACTATGGCTACACCTTC	CASSLDGVGINYGYTF
NA	TRBD2	TRBV19	TRBJ2-3	TGTGCCAGTAGTATCGGGACTAGCGGGAGTATAGGGGATACGCAGTATTTT	CASSIGTSGSIGDTQYF
once	NA	TRBV4-1	TRBJ1-2	TGCGCCAGCAGCCAAGGGGCAGGGGACTATGGCTACACCTTC	CASSQGAGDYGYTF
NA	NA	TRBV5-4	TRBJ2-5	TGTGCCAGCAGCTTGGCCACGGGAATACAAGAGACCCAGTACTTC	CASSLATGIQETQYF
NA	TRBD1	TRBV9	TRBJ2-2	TGTGCCAGCAGCGTGACAGGGTTAACCGGGGAGCTGTTTTTT	CASSVTGLTGELFF
NA	NA	TRBV4-3	TRBJ2-5	TGCGCCAGCAGCCCAGACCTAGCCGTGGGCCAAGAGACCCAGTACTTC	CASSPDLAVGQETQYF
NA	TRBD1	TRBV10-1	TRBJ1-2	TGCGCCAGCGCCCGGACAGGGGGCAGCACCTTC	CASARTGGSTF
NA	NA	TRBV29-1	TRBJ2-7	TGCAGCGGCGGGGTTGCCTACGAGCAGTACTTC	CSGGVAYEQYF
few	TRBD2	TRBV7-8	TRBJ2-6	TGTGCCAGCAGCTTCCCGGGACTAAACATTTTCTCTGGGGCCAACGTCCTGACTTTC	CASSFPGLNIFSGANVLTF
once	TRBD1	TRBV2	TRBJ2-6	TGTGCCAGCAGTGGGGACAGGGGACGGTCTGGGGCCAACGTCCTGACTTTC	CASSGDRGRSGANVLTF
NA	NA	TRBV2	TRBJ1-5	TGTGCCAGCAGTGAAGCGCTTCGGGATCAGCCCCAGCATTTT	CASSEALRDQPQHF
once	NA	TRBV6-5	TRBJ2-3	TGTGCCAGCAGTATTCACAGGGTCAGCGATACGCAGTATTTT	CASSIHRVSDTQYF
few	TRBD1	TRBV6-5	TRBJ1-4	TGTGCCAGCAGTCGGGACAGGGACGAAAAACTGTTTTTT	CASSRDRDEKLFF
NA	TRBD2	TRBV7-2	TRBJ2-1	TGTGCCAGCAGCTTAGCCAACTTGGTCGGGGGGGCTTTGGATGAGCAGTTCTTC	CASSLANLVGGALDEQFF
NA	TRBD2	TRBV7-2	TRBJ2-3	TGTGCCAGCAGCTTAGCGGGAGGGCCTATAAATACGCAGTATTTT	CASSLAGGPINTQYF
NA	NA	TRBV27	TRBJ2-1	TGTGCCAGCAGTTTAAAGTCTACCCAACCCTACAATGAGCAGTTCTTC	CASSLKSTQPYNEQFF
NA	NA	TRBV10-2	TRBJ1-1	TGCGCCAGCAGTGAGTTTGGTCCCGGGGGTATAATAGGGCACACTGAAGCTTTCTTT	CASSEFGPGGIIGHTEAFF
NA	TRBD2	TRBV2	TRBJ2-2	TGTGCCAGCAGTAAGAGCGGGGTTAACACCGGGGAGCTGTTTTTT	CASSKSGVNTGELFF